One and the same sample provided the 27 T cell receptor beta chains below, sequenced in a study of breast tumors, draining lymph nodes, adjacent tissues. One entry per CDR3 protein, called by TCRdb with MiXCR from the multiplex PCR reads. The sample comprises approximately 210,000 distinct CDR3 sequences, around 32% of which are singletons, and more than 1.3% rests with the top ten. The lymph nodes were axillary draining lymph nodes from breast cancer patients. The specimen sequenced was axillary lymph node tissue. The source is a female donor with breast cancer. Some clones in this sample may be carry-over from other donors' samples.

There are many counts of this clonotype. V is TRBV5-5 and J is TRBJ2-3; D may be TRBD1 (6 bases). Germline V lookup: CDR1 SGHKS, CDR2 YYEKEE (reference sequence). V shed 4 bases and J shed 4 bases, with 16 bases lying between them. CDR3 length: 15 amino acids. For the CDR3, the DNA is TGTGCCAGCAGCCAGAATGACAGGTCCTCAGATACGCAGTATTTT. As protein: CASSQNDRSSDTQYF. Using reference TRBV5-5 and TRBJ2-3 for the parts outside the CDR3, the full variable domain is DAGVTQSPTHLIKTRGQQVTLRCSPISGHKSVSWYQQVLGQGPQFIFQYYEKEERGRGNFPDRFSARQFPNYSSELNVNALLLGDSALYLCASSQNDRSSDTQYFGPGTRLTVL.

The V call is TRBV7-2, the J call TRBJ1-4, with D possibly being TRBD1 (6 bases). V gave up 2 bases and J gave up 10 bases, with 20 bases separating them. The germline V gene has CDR1 SGHTA and CDR2 FQGNSA. The CDR3 contains 16 residues. The CDR3 loop reads CASSLFDGLARGKLFF. The DNA of the CDR3 is TGTGCCAGCAGCTTATTTGACGGATTGGCCAGGGGAAAACTGTTTTTT.

CDR3 amino acids: CSATRRAASDTQYF. DNA of the CDR3: TGCAGTGCTACCCGCCGGGCGGCTTCGGATACGCAGTATTTT. The chain is built from TRBV20-1 and TRBJ2-3; D is unresolved. Trimming removed 4 bases at V and 6 bases at J, with 17 bases between. Looked up from germline, CDR1 is DFQATT and CDR2 is SNEGSKA (reference sequence). The CDR3 sequence is 14 residues long.

This chain joins TRBV7-9 and TRBJ1-2, with D possibly TRBD1 on 6 matching bases. The CDR3 covers 13 residues. CDR1 SEHNR and CDR2 FQNEAQ come from the germline V gene (reference sequence). V gave up 5 bases and J gave up 7 bases, with 14 bases separating them. The CDR3 loop is CASSPPTGIGYTF. In DNA form, the CDR3 reads TGTGCCAGCAGCCCCCCAACAGGGATTGGCTACACCTTC.

This clonotype came up many times. The chain joins TRBV13 to TRBJ2-3; no clear D. Germline V lookup: CDR1 PRHDT, CDR2 FYEKMQ (reference sequence). V was shortened by 0 bases and J by 6 bases, with 4 bases between the two germline ends. The CDR3 spans 12 residues. CDR3 DNA: TGTGCCAGCAGCTTAGGTCGGGATACGCAGTATTTT. Its protein is CASSLGRDTQYF.

The V and J genes are TRBV28 and TRBJ2-2, with D hard to call. The ends were cut back, 6 bases at V and 4 bases at J, with 9 bases in the middle. This CDR3 has 13 residues. Germline V gene sequence: CDR1 MDHEN, CDR2 SYDVKM. CDR3 in DNA: TGTGCCAGCAGAGGGATCCCCACCGGGGAGCTGTTTTTT. As protein: CASRGIPTGELFF.

In its sample, this clonotype was seen many times. The V call is TRBV30, the J call TRBJ2-3; no clear D gene. Trimming removed 1 base at V and 1 base at J, with 6 bases between. The CDR3 has 13 amino acids. Germline CDR1 is GTSNPN and CDR2 is SVGIG (reference sequence). The CDR3, as DNA: TGTGCCTGGAGTGACAGCGGCACAGATACGCAGTATTTT. Encoded protein: CAWSDSGTDTQYF.

This clonotype was counted many times. This chain connects TRBV24-1 to TRBJ2-1; 7 positions agree with TRBD1. V dropped 0 bases and J dropped 8; count of bases not matched to a gene: 6. This CDR3 contains 15 residues. The germline V gene has CDR1 KGHDR and CDR2 SFDVKD. CDR3 sequence (DNA): TGTGCCACCAGTGATTTGAGTGTCAGGGGGTATGAGCAGTTCTTC. It translates to CATSDLSVRGYEQFF.

This clonotype has a count of ten or more. The chain recombines TRBV12-3 or TRBV12-4 with TRBJ2-5; D is perhaps TRBD1 (5 bases). The CDR3 loop spans 13 amino acids. Trimming removed 3 bases at V and 5 bases at J, with 10 bases between. The CDR3 is CASSFTGGETQYF. CDR3 nucleotide sequence: TGTGCCAGCAGTTTTACAGGCGGCGAGACCCAGTACTTC.

Ten or more counts support this clonotype. This chain joins TRBV28 and TRBJ2-7, with 8 bases identical to TRBD2. CDR1 is MDHEN, CDR2 SYDVKM, per germline. The CDR3 consists of 16 residues. J gave up 3 bases and V 7 bases, and 14 bases lay outside the gene matches. The CDR3 loop is CASTLSPAGVSYEQYF. The CDR3 region has the DNA TGTGCCAGCACCCTTAGCCCAGCGGGAGTAAGCTACGAGCAGTACTTC.

This clonotype was recorded at least ten times. The chain recombines TRBV20-1 with TRBJ2-4, with 8 bases identical to TRBD2. The ends lost 4 bases at V and 0 bases at J; junction bases unmatched: 11. CDR3 length: 17 amino acids. Germline V gives CDR1 DFQATT, CDR2 SNEGSKA (reference sequence). The CDR3, as DNA: TGCAGTGCTAACCGGGGGGGAGTAACACTAGCCAAAAACATTCAGTACTTC. Its translation is CSANRGGVTLAKNIQYF.

To note about this clonotype: This may arise from a read error, as a much more abundant clone is one base away. The CDR3 reads CASLQQGINEQFF. DNA of the CDR3: TGTGCCAGCCTACAACAGGGTATCAATGAGCAGTTCTTC. The J gene is TRBJ2-1, the V gene TRBV6-6; weak D call: TRBD1 (6 bases). This CDR3 comprises 13 residues. Germline V gene lookup returns CDR1 MNHNY and CDR2 SVGAGI (reference sequence). The ends were cut back, 8 bases at V and 6 bases at J, with 14 bases in the middle.

In this sample, this clonotype turned up many times. The rearrangement joins TRBV5-1 to TRBJ2-2; 8 bases map to TRBD2. With 4 bases clipped from V and 2 bases from J, the junction kept 7 bases outside the gene matches. The CDR3 extends over 16 amino acids. The germline CDR1 and CDR2 sequences are SGHRS and YFSETQ. CDR3 sequence: CASSLSGAINTGELFF. For the CDR3, the DNA is TGCGCCAGCAGCCTTAGCGGGGCTATTAACACCGGGGAGCTGTTTTTT. The full variable domain, rest sourced from reference TRBV5-1 and TRBJ2-2, is KAGVTQTPRYLIKTRGQQVTLSCSPISGHRSVSWYQQTPGQGLQFLFEYFSETQRNKGNFPGRFSGRQFSNSRSEMNVSTLELGDSALYLCASSLSGAINTGELFFGEGSRLTVL.

This clonotype was found a few times. The chain couples TRBV6-2 or TRBV6-3 to TRBJ2-2, with 12 bases lining up with TRBD2. After removal of 6 bases from V and 4 bases from J, the junction contained 6 bases not matched to a gene. The CDR3 covers 16 residues. Germline V lookup: CDR1 MNHEY, CDR2 SVGEGT. CDR3 nucleotide sequence: TGTGCCAGCAGAAGACTAGCGGGAGTACTCACCGGGGAGCTGTTTTTT. Its protein product is CASRRLAGVLTGELFF.

As to this clonotype: A read error is possible here, since a much larger clone lies one base away. This rearrangement joins TRBV5-6 to TRBJ2-5; D gene unclear. Germline lookup yields CDR1 SGHDT and CDR2 YYEEEE. The length of the CDR3 is 12 residues. Trimming took off 2 bases at V and 7 bases at J, with 9 bases between the two ends. The CDR3 is CASSFRRATQYF. The CDR3 bases are TGTGCCAGCAGCTTTAGGAGAGCGACCCAGTACTTC.

This clonotype occurred many times. CDR3 coding DNA: TGTGCCAGCAGCGTGGGGTGGACAGGGGTCACAGGGGAGCTGTTTTTT. Translated, it gives CASSVGWTGVTGELFF. The genes are TRBV9 and TRBJ2-2; the match to TRBD1 covers 9 bases. V shed 2 bases, J shed 8 bases, and the junction held 10 bases outside the gene matches. Germline lookup yields CDR1 SGDLS and CDR2 YYNGEE. The CDR3 has 16 amino acids.

This clonotype has ten or more counts. This chain connects TRBV25-1 to TRBJ2-5; D perhaps matches TRBD1 (6 bases). CDR1 and CDR2 from the germline V gene are MGHDK and SYGVNS. This CDR3 region has 14 residues. V gave up 1 base and J gave up 4 bases, with 10 bases separating them. Here the CDR3 reads CASSESGRGETQYF. The CDR3 DNA sequence: TGTGCCAGCAGTGAATCGGGCAGGGGAGAGACCCAGTACTTC.

V is TRBV20-1 and J is TRBJ1-2, with 9 bases lining up with TRBD1. Germline CDR1 and CDR2: DFQATT and SNEGSKA (reference sequence). V lost 5 bases to trimming and J lost 6 bases; unmatched junction nucleotides: 1. The length of the CDR3 is 11 residues. This CDR3 reads CSADRGDGYTF. The CDR3 DNA is TGCAGTGCTGACAGGGGGGATGGCTACACCTTC.

There are many counts of this clonotype. The chain employs TRBV6-2 or TRBV6-3 and TRBJ2-7; D ambiguous. CDR1 is MNHEY and CDR2 is SVGEGT in the germline V gene. The CDR3 sequence is 13 residues long. V was trimmed by 3 bases and J by 0 bases, leaving 6 bases between them. The CDR3 here is CASSYPPSYEQYF. The CDR3 DNA reads TGTGCCAGCAGTTATCCCCCCTCCTACGAGCAGTACTTC.

As to this clonotype: A much larger clone differs by one base, so this may be a read error. In nucleotides, the CDR3 is TGTGCCAGCAGTTTGGCCGCGAGCTCCTACGATGAGCAGTTCTTC. Translated, it gives CASSLAASSYDEQFF. The chain employs TRBV12-3 or TRBV12-4 and TRBJ2-1; D ambiguous. The CDR3 length is 15 residues.

As regards this clonotype: The junction shows a germline mismatch at one end, possibly a read error. The chain carries TRBV7-3 and TRBJ1-1; D uncertain. The CDR3 length is 14 residues. The germline V gene has CDR1 SGHTA and CDR2 FQGTGA. This CDR3 is CASSLLSRNTKAFF. The CDR3 coding sequence is TGTGCCAGCAGCTTATTGTCTCGGAACACTAAAGCTTTCTTT. The full variable domain, with the rest looked up from reference TRBV7-3 and TRBJ1-1, is GAGVSQTPSNKVTEKGKYVELRCDPISGHTALYWYRQSLGQGPEFLIYFQGTGAADDSGLPNDRFFAVRPEGSVSTLKIQRTERGDSAVYLCASSLLSRNTKAFFGQGTRLTVV.

The chain carries TRBV5-5 and TRBJ1-3; possibly TRBD1 for D (5 bases). CDR1 and CDR2 (germline): SGHKS, YYEKEE (reference sequence). The CDR3 is 14 amino acids. Trimming removed 5 bases from V and 4 bases from J, with 13 bases in between. Written as DNA, the CDR3 is TGTGCCAGCAGGCCGGGACTAGCGGGAAACACCATATATTTT. Its translation: CASRPGLAGNTIYF.

This clonotype was detected many times. The gene calls are TRBV6-5 and TRBJ1-6; the D is unclear. Germline CDR1 reads MNHEY; CDR2 reads SVGAGI. The CDR3 loop spans 15 amino acids. The ends were cut back, 2 bases at V and 6 bases at J, with 11 bases in the middle. CDR3 residues: CASSYIQQRNSPLHF. The CDR3 DNA sequence: TGTGCCAGCAGTTACATCCAGCAACGTAATTCACCCCTCCACTTT.

This clonotype appeared many times. This chain connects TRBV11-1 to TRBJ2-7, with TRBD2 identical over 7 bases. CDR1 SGHAT and CDR2 FQDESV come from the germline V gene (reference sequence). Germline trimming cut 1 base from V and 1 base from J; bases unmatched to any gene: 4. This CDR3 has 15 residues. The CDR3 DNA follows: TGTGCCAGCAGCTTAGAGGGAGGGAGGTCCTACGAGCAGTACTTC. Amino acid sequence: CASSLEGGRSYEQYF. The full variable domain, in which reference TRBV11-1 and TRBJ2-7 provide the parts outside the CDR3, is EAEVAQSPRYKITEKSQAVAFWCDPISGHATLYWYRQILGQGPELLVQFQDESVVDDSQLPKDRFSAERLKGVDSTLKIQPAELGDSAMYLCASSLEGGRSYEQYFGPGTRLTVT.

The chain links TRBV6-5 to TRBJ2-7; no reliable D call. The V and J ends lost 7 bases and 6 bases respectively, with 19 bases between them. The germline V gene has CDR1 MNHEY and CDR2 SVGAGI. This CDR3 is built from 14 residues. CDR3 protein: CASTPAPDRREQYF. The CDR3 nucleotides read TGTGCCAGCACTCCCGCACCGGACCGGCGCGAGCAGTACTTC.

This clonotype was counted many times. This sequence joins TRBV5-1 and TRBJ2-2, with D perhaps TRBD2 (5 bases). The CDR3 totals 15 residues. Germline V gene lookup returns CDR1 SGHRS and CDR2 YFSETQ. Trimming removed 4 bases from V and 0 bases from J, with 10 bases in between. The CDR3 here is CASSRDSANTGELFF. The CDR3, as DNA: TGCGCCAGCAGCCGAGATAGCGCGAACACCGGGGAGCTGTTTTTT.

Written as DNA, the CDR3 is TGTGCTAGCCGGACTAGCGGACCTAATGAGCAGTTCTTC. Residues: CASRTSGPNEQFF. The genes are TRBV25-1 and TRBJ2-1; TRBD2 agrees at 10 bases. The CDR3 is 13 amino acids. CDR1 is MGHDK and CDR2 is SYGVNS in the germline V gene.